This TCR beta chain is drawn from a study of blood T cells in healthy people across ages. Using a J-beta primer mix together with a sample-barcoded 5' primer, a second PCR was run for about 6 to 11 cycles. A single record per CDR3 protein comes from TCRdb applying MiXCR to the 5' RACE reads. The sample contains about 780,000 distinct CDR3 sequences, approximately 24% of which appear only once. Total RNA extraction produced at least 5 micrograms (per sample) for the study. These data were also filed under a second study, of T cells of mothers and their children.

The specimen sequenced was blood. The receptor was isolated from a boy aged 10-17 years in good health.

This chain's CDR3 is CASITDRAWDTQYF. In DNA, the CDR3 is TGTGCCAGCATTACGGACAGGGCCTGGGATACGCAGTATTTT. The gene calls are TRBV12-3 or TRBV12-4 and TRBJ2-3, with 8 bases fitting TRBD1. The ends lost 7 bases at V and 6 bases at J; junction bases unmatched: 9. The CDR3 has 14 amino acids.